These T cell receptor beta chains were read from a single sample in a study of shared clonotypes between healthy human individuals. Sequencing was performed with immunoSEQ multiplex PCR; in TCRdb, only in-frame clones are kept and a portion is missing. Among over a million clones, around 78% were seen once, and the ten largest hold 0.4% to 0.55%. The sequenced sample was memory CD4+ T cells from PBMCs. Receptors originate from a man aged 18 to 35 in good health. Some clones in this sample may be carry-over from other donors' samples. Both conserved end residues are part of each CDR3. D genes are given only for firm matches. Expanded clones get a size class; other rows say once, few or many, or leave the size out.

D gene: -
J gene: TRBJ1-2
clone size: -
V gene: TRBV28
CDR3 protein: CASSFLGYGYTF
CDR3 DNA: TGTGCCAGCAGTTTTTTAGGCTATGGCTACACCTTC

D gene: -
J gene: TRBJ1-2
clone size: -
V gene: TRBV5-1
CDR3 protein: CASSQGQGDGYTF
CDR3 DNA: TGCGCCAGCAGCCAGGGACAAGGGGATGGCTACACCTTC

D gene: TRBD2
J gene: TRBJ2-3
clone size: once
V gene: TRBV15
CDR3 protein: CATSSVAGVGTDTQYF
CDR3 DNA: TGTGCCACCAGCAGCGTAGCGGGAGTCGGCACAGATACGCAGTATTTT

D gene: -
J gene: TRBJ1-5
clone size: -
V gene: TRBV4-3
CDR3 protein: CASSQSGGGNQPQHF
CDR3 DNA: TGCGCCAGCAGCCAGTCCGGTGGGGGCAATCAGCCCCAGCATTTT

D gene: -
J gene: TRBJ1-3
clone size: few
V gene: TRBV28
CDR3 protein: CASSPGAYPTSNSGNTIYF
CDR3 DNA: TGTGCCAGCAGTCCCGGAGCCTACCCCACATCAAACTCTGGAAACACCATATATTTT

D gene: TRBD2
J gene: TRBJ2-5
clone size: -
V gene: TRBV5-1
CDR3 protein: CASSREGVGGETQYF
CDR3 DNA: TGCGCCAGCAGCCGGGAGGGGGTCGGCGGGGAGACCCAGTACTTC

D gene: -
J gene: TRBJ2-7
clone size: -
V gene: TRBV7-9
CDR3 protein: CASSQTTRSYEQYF
CDR3 DNA: TGTGCCAGCAGCCAGACCACTAGAAGCTACGAGCAGTACTTC

D gene: TRBD1
J gene: TRBJ2-5
clone size: -
V gene: TRBV5-1
CDR3 protein: CASSLGTVLQETQYF
CDR3 DNA: TGCGCCAGCAGCCTCGGGACAGTACTACAAGAGACCCAGTACTTC

D gene: -
J gene: TRBJ1-1
clone size: few
V gene: TRBV6-1
CDR3 protein: CASSESGTHSNTEAFF
CDR3 DNA: TGTGCCAGCAGTGAATCCGGGACCCACTCGAACACTGAAGCTTTCTTT

D gene: -
J gene: TRBJ1-5
clone size: many
V gene: TRBV5-6
CDR3 protein: CASSSTLYSNQPQHF
CDR3 DNA: TGTGCCAGCAGCTCTACCCTCTATAGCAATCAGCCCCAGCATTTT

D gene: -
J gene: TRBJ1-5
clone size: -
V gene: TRBV28
CDR3 protein: CASTPARANQPQHF
CDR3 DNA: TGTGCCAGCACTCCCGCCAGAGCTAATCAGCCCCAGCATTTT

D gene: -
J gene: TRBJ1-2
clone size: few
V gene: TRBV30
CDR3 protein: CAWSVPPEGYTF
CDR3 DNA: TGTGCCTGGAGTGTACCCCCGGAGGGCTACACCTTC

D gene: TRBD2
J gene: TRBJ2-7
clone size: -
V gene: TRBV11-2
CDR3 protein: CASSFRRGLAYEQYF
CDR3 DNA: TGTGCCAGCAGCTTTCGGAGGGGACTAGCCTACGAGCAGTACTTC

D gene: -
J gene: TRBJ1-2
clone size: -
V gene: TRBV19
CDR3 protein: CASSILRGDPGSYTF
CDR3 DNA: TGTGCCAGTAGTATATTACGAGGGGACCCTGGGAGCTACACCTTC

D gene: -
J gene: TRBJ2-1
clone size: once
V gene: TRBV9
CDR3 protein: CASSVVPGNEQFF
CDR3 DNA: TGTGCCAGCAGCGTAGTCCCAGGGAATGAGCAGTTCTTC

D gene: -
J gene: TRBJ1-1
clone size: -
V gene: TRBV5-1
CDR3 protein: CASSLAAGGDRNTEAFF
CDR3 DNA: TGCGCCAGCAGCTTGGCTGCCGGGGGTGATCGGAACACTGAAGCTTTCTTT

D gene: -
J gene: TRBJ1-5
clone size: -
V gene: TRBV27
CDR3 protein: CASRLGAGPGPQHF
CDR3 DNA: TGTGCCAGCAGACTAGGGGCAGGGCCTGGGCCCCAGCATTTT

D gene: -
J gene: TRBJ1-5
clone size: -
V gene: TRBV28
CDR3 protein: CASSSTLRDQPQHF
CDR3 DNA: TGTGCCAGCAGTTCTACCCTTCGTGATCAGCCCCAGCATTTT

D gene: -
J gene: TRBJ1-1
clone size: -
V gene: TRBV2
CDR3 protein: CASRGDLSTEAFF
CDR3 DNA: TGTGCCAGCAGGGGGGACCTCTCCACTGAAGCTTTCTTT

D gene: -
J gene: TRBJ2-7
clone size: -
V gene: TRBV14
CDR3 protein: CASSQDWGFDEQYF
CDR3 DNA: TGTGCCAGCAGCCAAGACTGGGGGTTTGACGAGCAGTACTTC

D gene: TRBD2
J gene: TRBJ2-7
clone size: -
V gene: TRBV29-1
CDR3 protein: CSVSGLAFTYEQYF
CDR3 DNA: TGCAGCGTTTCCGGACTAGCGTTTACCTACGAGCAGTACTTC

D gene: -
J gene: TRBJ1-5
clone size: few
V gene: TRBV7-7
CDR3 protein: CASSSNRISNQPQHF
CDR3 DNA: TGTGCCAGCAGCTCCAACAGGATTAGCAATCAGCCCCAGCATTTT

D gene: -
J gene: TRBJ1-5
clone size: -
V gene: TRBV27
CDR3 protein: CASSTQGRQPQHF
CDR3 DNA: TGTGCCAGCTCGACGCAGGGTAGACAGCCCCAGCATTTT

D gene: -
J gene: TRBJ2-2
clone size: -
V gene: TRBV7-3
CDR3 protein: CASSNRAAGAGELFF
CDR3 DNA: TGTGCCAGCAGCAACCGGGCCGCCGGAGCCGGGGAGCTGTTTTTT

D gene: -
J gene: TRBJ1-1
clone size: -
V gene: TRBV18
CDR3 protein: CASSLGTAEPSEAFF
CDR3 DNA: TGTGCCAGCTCACTGGGGACGGCCGAACCATCTGAAGCTTTCTTT

D gene: -
J gene: TRBJ2-2
clone size: -
V gene: TRBV14
CDR3 protein: CASSQDIDGELFF
CDR3 DNA: TGTGCCAGCAGCCAAGATATCGACGGGGAGCTGTTTTTT

D gene: TRBD1
J gene: TRBJ1-2
clone size: -
V gene: TRBV18
CDR3 protein: CASSPSTGLGGYTF
CDR3 DNA: TGTGCCAGCTCACCCTCGACAGGGTTGGGTGGCTACACCTTC

D gene: -
J gene: TRBJ1-3
clone size: -
V gene: TRBV2
CDR3 protein: CASNLERGGGNTIYF
CDR3 DNA: TGTGCCAGCAACTTAGAAAGGGGAGGTGGAAACACCATATATTTT

D gene: -
J gene: TRBJ1-2
clone size: -
V gene: TRBV4-3
CDR3 protein: CASSQDETGTASYTF
CDR3 DNA: TGCGCCAGCAGCCAAGACGAGACGGGGACTGCGAGCTACACCTTC

D gene: -
J gene: TRBJ1-1
clone size: -
V gene: TRBV9
CDR3 protein: CASSVGRANTEAFF
CDR3 DNA: TGTGCCAGCAGCGTGGGCAGGGCGAACACTGAAGCTTTCTTT

D gene: -
J gene: TRBJ2-2
clone size: few
V gene: TRBV28
CDR3 protein: CASRLTTGELFF
CDR3 DNA: TGTGCCAGCAGATTAACTACCGGGGAGCTGTTTTTT

D gene: -
J gene: TRBJ1-5
clone size: once
V gene: TRBV14
CDR3 protein: CASSQDGGTTQHF
CDR3 DNA: TGTGCCAGCAGCCAAGATGGCGGCACAACCCAGCATTTT

D gene: TRBD2
J gene: TRBJ2-5
clone size: -
V gene: TRBV7-2
CDR3 protein: CASSLRRRSGGPETQYF
CDR3 DNA: TGTGCCAGCAGCCTAAGACGACGTAGCGGGGGGCCAGAGACCCAGTACTTC

D gene: TRBD2
J gene: TRBJ2-5
clone size: -
V gene: TRBV7-8
CDR3 protein: CASSPGWSSGVGETQYF
CDR3 DNA: TGTGCCAGCAGCCCAGGGTGGTCTAGCGGGGTTGGAGAGACCCAGTACTTC